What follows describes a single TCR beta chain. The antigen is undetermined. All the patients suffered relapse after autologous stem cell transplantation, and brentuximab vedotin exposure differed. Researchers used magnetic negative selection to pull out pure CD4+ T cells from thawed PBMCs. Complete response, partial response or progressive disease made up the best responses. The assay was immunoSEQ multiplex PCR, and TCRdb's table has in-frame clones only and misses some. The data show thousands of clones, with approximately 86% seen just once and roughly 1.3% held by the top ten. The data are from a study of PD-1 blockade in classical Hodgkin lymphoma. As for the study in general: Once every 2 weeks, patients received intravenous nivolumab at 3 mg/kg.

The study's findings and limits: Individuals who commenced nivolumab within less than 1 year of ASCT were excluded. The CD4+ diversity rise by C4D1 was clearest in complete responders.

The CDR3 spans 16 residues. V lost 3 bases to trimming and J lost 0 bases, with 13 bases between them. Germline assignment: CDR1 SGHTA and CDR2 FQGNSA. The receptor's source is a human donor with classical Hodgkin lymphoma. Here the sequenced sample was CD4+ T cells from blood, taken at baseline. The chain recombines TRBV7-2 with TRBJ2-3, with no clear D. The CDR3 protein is CASSLRVFGSTDTQYF. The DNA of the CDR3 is TGTGCCAGCAGCTTGAGAGTTTTTGGGAGCACAGATACGCAGTATTTT.